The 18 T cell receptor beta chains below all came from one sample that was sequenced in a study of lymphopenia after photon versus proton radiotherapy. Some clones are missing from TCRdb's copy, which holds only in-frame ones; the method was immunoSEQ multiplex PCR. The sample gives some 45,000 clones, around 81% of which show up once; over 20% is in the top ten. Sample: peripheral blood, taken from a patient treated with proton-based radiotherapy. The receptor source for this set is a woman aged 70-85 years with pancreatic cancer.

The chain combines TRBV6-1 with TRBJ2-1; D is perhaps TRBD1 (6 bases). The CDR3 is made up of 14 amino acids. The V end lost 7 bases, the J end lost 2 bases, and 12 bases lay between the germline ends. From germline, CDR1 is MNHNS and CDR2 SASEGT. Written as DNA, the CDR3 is TGTGCCAGCACTCTCACAGGGACCTACAATGAGCAGTTCTTC. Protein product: CASTLTGTYNEQFF.

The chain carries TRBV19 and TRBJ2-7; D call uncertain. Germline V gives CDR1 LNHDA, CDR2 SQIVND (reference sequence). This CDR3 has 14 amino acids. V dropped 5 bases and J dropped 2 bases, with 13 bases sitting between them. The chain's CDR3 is CASSLRLTPYEQYF. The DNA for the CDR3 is TGTGCCAGTAGTCTGAGACTGACGCCCTACGAGCAGTACTTC.

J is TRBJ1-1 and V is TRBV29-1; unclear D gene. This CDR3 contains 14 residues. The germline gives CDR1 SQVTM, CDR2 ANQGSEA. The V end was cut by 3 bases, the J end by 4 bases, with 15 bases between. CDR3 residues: CSVDSHGGGTEAFF. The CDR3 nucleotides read TGCAGCGTTGATAGCCACGGTGGCGGCACTGAAGCTTTCTTT.

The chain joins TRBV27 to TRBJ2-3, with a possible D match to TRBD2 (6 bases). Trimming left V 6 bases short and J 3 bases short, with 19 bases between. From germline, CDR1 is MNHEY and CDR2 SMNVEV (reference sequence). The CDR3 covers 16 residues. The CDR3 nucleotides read TGTGCCAGCAGCGCCTGGGGTAGCGGAGCTACAGATACGCAGTATTTT. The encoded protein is CASSAWGSGATDTQYF.

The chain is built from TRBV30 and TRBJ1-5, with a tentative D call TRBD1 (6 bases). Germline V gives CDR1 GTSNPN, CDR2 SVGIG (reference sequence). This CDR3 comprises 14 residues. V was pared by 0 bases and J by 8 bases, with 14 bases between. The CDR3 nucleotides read TGTGCCTGGAGTGTACATGGGGGCGGTGAGCCCCAGCATTTT. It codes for CAWSVHGGGEPQHF.

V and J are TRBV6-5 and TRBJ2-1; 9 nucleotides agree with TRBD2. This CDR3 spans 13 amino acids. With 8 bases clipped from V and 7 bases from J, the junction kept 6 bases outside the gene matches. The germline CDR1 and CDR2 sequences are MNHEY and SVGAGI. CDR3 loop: CASLAGAGNEQFF. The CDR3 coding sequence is TGTGCCAGCTTAGCGGGAGCTGGGAATGAGCAGTTCTTC.

The CDR3, as DNA: TGTGCCAGCAGTCTCGTCGAGAGGGGGGGCAATCAGCCCCAGCATTTT. Its protein is CASSLVERGGNQPQHF. The chain is built from TRBV28 and TRBJ1-5, with TRBD1 as a possible D gene (6 bases). V was pared by 5 bases and J by 2 bases, with 16 bases between. Germline V gene data show CDR1 as MDHEN and CDR2 as SYDVKM. This CDR3 has 16 amino acids.

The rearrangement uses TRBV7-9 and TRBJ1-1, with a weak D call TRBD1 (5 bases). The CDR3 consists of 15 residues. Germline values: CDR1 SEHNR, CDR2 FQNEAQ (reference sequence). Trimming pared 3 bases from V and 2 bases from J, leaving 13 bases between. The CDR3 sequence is CASSFLTELNTEAFF. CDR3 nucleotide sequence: TGTGCCAGCAGCTTCTTGACAGAACTTAACACTGAAGCTTTCTTT.

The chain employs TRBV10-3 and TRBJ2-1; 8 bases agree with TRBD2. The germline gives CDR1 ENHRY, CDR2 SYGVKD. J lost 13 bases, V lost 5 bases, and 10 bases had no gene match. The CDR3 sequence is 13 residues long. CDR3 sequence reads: CAISTSSGPNQFF. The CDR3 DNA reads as TGTGCCATCAGTACCTCTAGCGGGCCCAACCAGTTCTTC.

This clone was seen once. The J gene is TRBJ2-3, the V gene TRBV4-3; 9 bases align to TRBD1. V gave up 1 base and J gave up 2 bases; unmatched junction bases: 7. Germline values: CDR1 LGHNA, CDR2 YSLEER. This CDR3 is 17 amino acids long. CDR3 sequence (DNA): TGCGCCAGCAGCCAAGGCGCCGGGACAGGGATCACAGATACGCAGTATTTT. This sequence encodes CASSQGAGTGITDTQYF.

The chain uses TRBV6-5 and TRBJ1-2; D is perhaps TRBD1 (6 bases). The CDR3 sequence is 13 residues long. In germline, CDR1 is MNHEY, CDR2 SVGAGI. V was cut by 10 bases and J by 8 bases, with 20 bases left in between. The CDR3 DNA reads TGTGCCACCTCCTCACCGGGACATCGAGGCTACACCTTC. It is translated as CATSSPGHRGYTF.

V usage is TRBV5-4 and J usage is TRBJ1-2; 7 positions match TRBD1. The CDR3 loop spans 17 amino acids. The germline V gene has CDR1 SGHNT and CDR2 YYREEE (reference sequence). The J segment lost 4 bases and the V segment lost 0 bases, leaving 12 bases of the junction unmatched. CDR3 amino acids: CASSLGQGGSLGYGYTF. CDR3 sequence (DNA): TGTGCCAGCAGCTTGGGGCAGGGGGGAAGTTTGGGCTATGGCTACACCTTC. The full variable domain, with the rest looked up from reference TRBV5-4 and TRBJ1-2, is ETGVTQSPTHLIKTRGQQVTLRCSSQSGHNTVSWYQQALGQGPQFIFQYYREEENGRGNFPPRFSGLQFPNYSSELNVNALELDDSALYLCASSLGQGGSLGYGYTFGSGTRLTVV.

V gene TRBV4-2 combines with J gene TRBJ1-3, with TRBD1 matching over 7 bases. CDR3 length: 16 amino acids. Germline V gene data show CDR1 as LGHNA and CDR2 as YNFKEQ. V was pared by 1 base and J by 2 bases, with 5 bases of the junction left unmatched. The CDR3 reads CASSQGGTGAGNTIYF. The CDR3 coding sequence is TGTGCCAGCAGCCAAGGTGGCACAGGGGCTGGAAACACCATATATTTT.

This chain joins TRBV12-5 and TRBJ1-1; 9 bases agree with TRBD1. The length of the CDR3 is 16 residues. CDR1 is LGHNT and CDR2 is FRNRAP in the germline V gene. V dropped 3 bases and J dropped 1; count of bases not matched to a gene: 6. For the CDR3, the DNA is TGTGCTAGTGGTTTCGGGACAGGGATGAGGAACACTGAAGCTTTCTTT. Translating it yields CASGFGTGMRNTEAFF.

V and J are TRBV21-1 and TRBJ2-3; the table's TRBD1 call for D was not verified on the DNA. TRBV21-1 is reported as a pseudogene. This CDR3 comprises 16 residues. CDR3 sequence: CASSNSTAHSTDTQYF. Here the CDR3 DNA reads TGTGCCAGCAGCAACTCGACAGCCCATAGCACAGATACGCAGTATTTT.

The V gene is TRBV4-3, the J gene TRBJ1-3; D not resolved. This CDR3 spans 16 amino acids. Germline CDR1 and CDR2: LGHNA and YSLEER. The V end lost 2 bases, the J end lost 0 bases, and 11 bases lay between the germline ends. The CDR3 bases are TGCGCCAGCAGCCAACGCTCCCAAGCCTCTGGAAACACCATATATTTT. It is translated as CASSQRSQASGNTIYF.

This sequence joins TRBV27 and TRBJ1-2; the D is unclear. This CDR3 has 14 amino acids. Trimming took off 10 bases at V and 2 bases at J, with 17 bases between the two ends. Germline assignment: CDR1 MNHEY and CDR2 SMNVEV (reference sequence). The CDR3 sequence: CATAPLGGNYGYTF. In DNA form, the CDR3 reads TGTGCCACCGCCCCCCTCGGTGGGAACTATGGCTACACCTTC.

CDR3 DNA: TGCGCCAGCAGCTTAGGTGTGGGACTACCCTCCTACAATGAGCAGTTCTTC. Its translation: CASSLGVGLPSYNEQFF. The rearrangement joins TRBV5-1 to TRBJ2-1; 7 bases fit TRBD2. Germline V gives CDR1 SGHRS, CDR2 YFSETQ. V lost 2 bases, J lost 0 bases, and 8 bases stayed unmatched. CDR3 length equals 17 residues.